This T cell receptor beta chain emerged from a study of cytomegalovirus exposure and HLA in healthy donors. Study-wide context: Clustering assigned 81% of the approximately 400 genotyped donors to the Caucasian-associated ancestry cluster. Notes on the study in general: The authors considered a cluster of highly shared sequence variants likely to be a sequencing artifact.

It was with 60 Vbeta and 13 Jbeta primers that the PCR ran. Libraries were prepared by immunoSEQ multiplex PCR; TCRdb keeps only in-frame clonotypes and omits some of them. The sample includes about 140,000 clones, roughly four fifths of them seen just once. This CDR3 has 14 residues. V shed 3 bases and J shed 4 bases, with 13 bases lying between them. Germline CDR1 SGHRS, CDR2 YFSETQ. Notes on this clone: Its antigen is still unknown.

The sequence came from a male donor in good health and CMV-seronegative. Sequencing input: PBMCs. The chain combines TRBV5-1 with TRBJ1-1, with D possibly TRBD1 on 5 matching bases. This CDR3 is CASSWVGGGTEAFF. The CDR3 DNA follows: TGCGCCAGCAGCTGGGTTGGCGGGGGCACTGAAGCTTTCTTT.